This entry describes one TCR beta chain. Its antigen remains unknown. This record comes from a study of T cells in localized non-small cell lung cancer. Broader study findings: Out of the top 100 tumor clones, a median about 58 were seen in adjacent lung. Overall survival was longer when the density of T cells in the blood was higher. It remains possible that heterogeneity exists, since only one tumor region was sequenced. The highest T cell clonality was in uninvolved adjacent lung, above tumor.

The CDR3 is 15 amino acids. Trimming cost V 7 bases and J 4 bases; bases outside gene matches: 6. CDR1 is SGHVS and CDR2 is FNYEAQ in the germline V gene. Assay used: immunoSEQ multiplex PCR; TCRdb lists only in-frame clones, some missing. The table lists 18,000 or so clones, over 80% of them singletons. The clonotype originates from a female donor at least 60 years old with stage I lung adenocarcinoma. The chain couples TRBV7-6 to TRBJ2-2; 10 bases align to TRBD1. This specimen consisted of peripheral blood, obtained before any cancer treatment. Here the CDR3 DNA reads TGTGCCAGCACCCTGACAGGGGGCATCACCGGGGAGCTGTTTTTT. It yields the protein CASTLTGGITGELFF. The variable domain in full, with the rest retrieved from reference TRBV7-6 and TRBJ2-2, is GAGVSQSPRYKVTKRGQDVALRCDPISGHVSLYWYRQALGQGPEFLTYFNYEAQQDKSGLPNDRFSAERPEGSISTLTIQRTEQRDSAMYRCASTLTGGITGELFFGEGSRLTVL.